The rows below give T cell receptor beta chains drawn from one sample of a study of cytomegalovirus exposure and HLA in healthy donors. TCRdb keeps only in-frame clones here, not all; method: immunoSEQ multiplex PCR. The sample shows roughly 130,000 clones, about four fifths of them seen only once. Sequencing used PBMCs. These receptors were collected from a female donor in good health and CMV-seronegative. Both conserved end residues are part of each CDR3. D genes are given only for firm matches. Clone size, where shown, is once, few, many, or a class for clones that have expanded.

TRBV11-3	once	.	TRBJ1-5	TGTGCCAGCAGCTTAACCAGTTATCAGCCCCAGCATTTT	CASSLTSYQPQHF
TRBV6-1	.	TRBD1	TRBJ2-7	TGTGCCAGCAGAACCACGGGACAGAATATCTACGAGCAGTACTTC	CASRTTGQNIYEQYF
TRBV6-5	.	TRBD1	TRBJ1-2	TGTGCCAGCAGCCAAGCAGGGGGCAGCTATGGCTACACCTTC	CASSQAGGSYGYTF
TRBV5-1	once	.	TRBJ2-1	TGCGCCAGCAGCCCCCGTCTCAGCTCCTACAATGAGCAGTTCTTC	CASSPRLSSYNEQFF
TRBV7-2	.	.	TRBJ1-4	TGTGCCAGCAGCTTAATCGCCGGGGGTGAAAAACTGTTTTTT	CASSLIAGGEKLFF
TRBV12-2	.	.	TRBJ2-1	TGTGCAAGTCGCACCCAACGCGGCCGGGGGGCCGGGTCCTACAATGAGCAGTTCTTC	CASRTQRGRGAGSYNEQFF
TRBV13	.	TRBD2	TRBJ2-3	TGTGCCAGCAGCTCGGCAGGGACTAGCGACACAGATACGCAGTATTTT	CASSSAGTSDTDTQYF
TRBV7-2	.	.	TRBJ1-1	TGTGCCAGCAGCTTAGACAGGGACACTGAAGCTTTCTTT	CASSLDRDTEAFF
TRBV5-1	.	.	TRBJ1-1	TGCGCCAGCAGCTTGTCCCCCAGGAACACTGAAGCTTTCTTT	CASSLSPRNTEAFF
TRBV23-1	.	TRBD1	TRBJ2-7	TGCGCCAGCAGTCCGAGACAGGGGTGGGACGAGCAGTACTTC	CASSPRQGWDEQYF
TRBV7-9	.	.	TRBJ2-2	TGTGCCAGCAGCTGGAGGGAGAGCGGGGAGCTGTTTTTT	CASSWRESGELFF
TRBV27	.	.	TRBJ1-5	TGTGCCAGCAGTTCCGACCCAGAGGATCAGCCCCAGCATTTT	CASSSDPEDQPQHF
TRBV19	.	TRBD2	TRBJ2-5	TGTGCCAGTAGTACGGGACTAGCTTGGGAGACCCAGTACTTC	CASSTGLAWETQYF
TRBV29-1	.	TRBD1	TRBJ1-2	TGCAGCGTCAAGGGACAGGGGTTTGGCTACACCTTC	CSVKGQGFGYTF
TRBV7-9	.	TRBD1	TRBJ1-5	TGTGCCAGCAGCTCCCTCCGGGACAGGGTTCGGGATCAGCCCCAGCATTTT	CASSSLRDRVRDQPQHF
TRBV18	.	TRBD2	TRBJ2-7	TGTGCCAGCTCACCCTTCCCCCTTAGCGGGACCTCCTACGAGCAGTACTTC	CASSPFPLSGTSYEQYF
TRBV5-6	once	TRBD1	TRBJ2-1	TGTGCCAGCAGCTTTGGGACAGGGGGTGAGCAGTTCTTC	CASSFGTGGEQFF
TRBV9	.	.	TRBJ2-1	TGTGCCAGCAGCGGTCGGTGGAATGAGCAGTTCTTC	CASSGRWNEQFF
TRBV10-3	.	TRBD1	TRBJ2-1	TGTGCCATCAGTGAGCCGCGGACAGGGGTCCATGAGCAGTTCTTC	CAISEPRTGVHEQFF
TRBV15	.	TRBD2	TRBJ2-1	TGTGCCACCGAACGGGGGGGAGGGAGCTCCTACAATGAGCAGTTCTTC	CATERGGGSSYNEQFF
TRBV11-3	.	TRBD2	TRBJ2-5	TGTGCCAGCAGCGGGGGGGGGAAGTACCAAGAGACCCAGTACTTC	CASSGGGKYQETQYF
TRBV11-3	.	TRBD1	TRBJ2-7	TGTGCCAGCAGCCCTCCCGGGACAGGGGACTACGAGCAGTACTTC	CASSPPGTGDYEQYF
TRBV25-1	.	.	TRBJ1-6	TGTGCCAGCAGTGAATACAACAGAAATTCACCCCTCCACTTT	CASSEYNRNSPLHF
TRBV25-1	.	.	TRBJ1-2	TGTGCCAGCAGTCAAGGGATTGGGAGCTATGGCTACACCTTC	CASSQGIGSYGYTF
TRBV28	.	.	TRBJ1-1	TGTGCCAGCAGTGACAAGGGAGGTCTAAGAGCTTTCTTT	CASSDKGGLRAFF
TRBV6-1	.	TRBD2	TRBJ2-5	TGTGCCAGCAGTGGTACTAGCGGGGGGCAAGAGACCCAGTACTTC	CASSGTSGGQETQYF
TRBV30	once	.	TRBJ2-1	TGTGCCTGGACCAGGGGGGAGGCCTACAATGAGCAGTTCTTC	CAWTRGEAYNEQFF
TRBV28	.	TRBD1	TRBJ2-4	TGTGCCAGCAGGGATGGGACAGTAAAAAACATTCAGTACTTC	CASRDGTVKNIQYF
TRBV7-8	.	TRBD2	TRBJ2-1	TGTGCCAGCAGCCCGGGACTAGCGGAGCCTACCTACAATGAGCAGTTCTTC	CASSPGLAEPTYNEQFF